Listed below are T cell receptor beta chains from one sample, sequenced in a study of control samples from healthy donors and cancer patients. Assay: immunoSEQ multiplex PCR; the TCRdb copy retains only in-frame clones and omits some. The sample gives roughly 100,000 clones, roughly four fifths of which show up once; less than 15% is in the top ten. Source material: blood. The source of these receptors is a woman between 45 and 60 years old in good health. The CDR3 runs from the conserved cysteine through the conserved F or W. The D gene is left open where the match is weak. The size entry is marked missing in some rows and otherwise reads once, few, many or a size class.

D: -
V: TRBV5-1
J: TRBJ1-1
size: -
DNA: TGCGCCAGCAGCTTGGTGGGGGGTTCCACTGAAGCTTTCTTT
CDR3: CASSLVGGSTEAFF

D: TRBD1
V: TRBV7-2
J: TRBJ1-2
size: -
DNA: TGTGCCAGCAGCTTAGTAAAAAACAGGGGTTGGGGAGGCTACACCTTC
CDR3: CASSLVKNRGWGGYTF

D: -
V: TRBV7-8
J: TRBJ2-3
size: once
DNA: TGTGCCAGCAGCCGTAGCGGAGATACGCAGTATTTT
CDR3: CASSRSGDTQYF

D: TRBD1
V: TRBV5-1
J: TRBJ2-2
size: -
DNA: TGCGCCAGCAGCCATACTACAGGGGTAATCACCGGGGAGCTGTTTTTT
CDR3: CASSHTTGVITGELFF

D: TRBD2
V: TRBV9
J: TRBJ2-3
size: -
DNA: TGTGCCAGCAGCGGACCCCAGGGACTAGCGGGAGTTCTAGCTACGCAGTATTTT
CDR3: CASSGPQGLAGVLATQYF

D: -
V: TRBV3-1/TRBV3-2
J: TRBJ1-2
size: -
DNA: TGTGCCAGCAGCCAAGGGATCTATGGCTACACCTTC
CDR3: CASSQGIYGYTF

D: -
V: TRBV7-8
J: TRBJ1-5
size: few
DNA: TGTGCCAGCAGCTTAGATGGCGGCCCTGGTGAGCCCCAGCATTTT
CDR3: CASSLDGGPGEPQHF

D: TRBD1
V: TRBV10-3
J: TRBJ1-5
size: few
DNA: TGTGCCATCAGTGAGTCGATGATCTCGACAGGGGAGAATCAGCCCCAGCATTTT
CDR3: CAISESMISTGENQPQHF

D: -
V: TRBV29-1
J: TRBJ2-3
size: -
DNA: TGCAGCGCTGTAACAGATCCATCCACAGATACGCAGTATTTT
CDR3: CSAVTDPSTDTQYF

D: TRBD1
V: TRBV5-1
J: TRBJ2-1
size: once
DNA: TGCGCCAGCAGCTATGGGACAGGGCCCTACAATGAGCAGTTCTTC
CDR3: CASSYGTGPYNEQFF

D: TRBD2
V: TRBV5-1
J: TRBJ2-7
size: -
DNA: TGCGCCAGCAGCTCCGGCCGGGCACTAGCGGACCACGAGCAGTACTTC
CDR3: CASSSGRALADHEQYF

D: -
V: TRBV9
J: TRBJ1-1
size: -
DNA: TGTGCCAGCAGCGTAGGGGTCAGAATGAACACTGAAGCTTTCTTT
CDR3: CASSVGVRMNTEAFF

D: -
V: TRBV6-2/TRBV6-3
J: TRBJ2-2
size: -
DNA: TGTGCCAGCAGTTACGTACAGTTTAACACCGGGGAGCTGTTTTTT
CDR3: CASSYVQFNTGELFF

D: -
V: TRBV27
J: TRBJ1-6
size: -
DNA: TGTGCCAGCAGTTTATTAGTCAGTTCACCCCTCCACTTT
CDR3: CASSLLVSSPLHF

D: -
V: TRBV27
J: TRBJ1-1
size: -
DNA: TGTGCCAGCAGTTTTTCAGCGAACACTGAAGCTTTCTTT
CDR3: CASSFSANTEAFF

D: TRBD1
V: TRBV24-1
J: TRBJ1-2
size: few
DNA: TGTGCCACCAGTGGACCGAGACAGGGGGCAAATGGCTACACCTTC
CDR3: CATSGPRQGANGYTF

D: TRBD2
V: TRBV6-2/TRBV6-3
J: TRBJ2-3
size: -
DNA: TGTGCCAGCACCCCAGCGGGACGCACAGATACGCAGTATTTT
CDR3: CASTPAGRTDTQYF

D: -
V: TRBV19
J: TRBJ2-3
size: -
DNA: TGTGCCAGTAGTATGGGACGGCACACAGATACGCAGTATTTT
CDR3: CASSMGRHTDTQYF